A selection of T cell receptor beta chains follows, all from one sample in a study of T cell responses to AZD1222 COVID-19 vaccine. The protocol was immunoSEQ multiplex PCR, while the TCRdb copy is restricted to in-frame clones and leaves out a portion. The sample includes over 150,000 clones, 75% to 90% seen only once; the top ten take around 5.8%. The source material was peripheral blood, sampled on day 0 of AZD1222 vaccination. The receptors derive from an adult in good health. The CDR3 runs from the conserved cysteine through the conserved F or W. The D gene is left open where the match is weak. Part of the rows lack a size; the others show once, few, many or a class for expanded clones.

cdr3_aa cdr3_nt v_call d_call j_call clone_size
CASSADSYNEQFF TGTGCCAGCAGTGCCGACAGTTACAATGAGCAGTTCTTC TRBV2 NA TRBJ2-1 NA
CASSFMSDTQYF TGTGCCAGCAGTTTCATGTCAGATACGCAGTATTTT TRBV27 NA TRBJ2-3 NA
CASSYQLLDQYF TGTGCCAGCAGTTACCAGCTCTTGGACCAGTACTTC TRBV6-2/TRBV6-3 NA TRBJ2-5 few
CASSSTQSVNIQYF TGTGCCAGCTCTTCGACACAGTCAGTTAACATTCAGTACTTC TRBV18 NA TRBJ2-4 NA
CASSLERTGGWDEQFF TGTGCCAGCAGCCTCGAGAGGACAGGGGGCTGGGATGAGCAGTTCTTC TRBV4-2 TRBD1 TRBJ2-1 NA
CASSPYMNTEAFF TGTGCCAGTAGTCCCTACATGAACACTGAAGCTTTCTTT TRBV19 NA TRBJ1-1 few
CASSSGTRQETQYF TGTGCCAGCAGCTCAGGGACTAGACAAGAGACCCAGTACTTC TRBV5-4 TRBD2 TRBJ2-5 NA
CASSYRLDTEAFF TGTGCCAGCAGTTATCGCCTGGACACTGAAGCTTTCTTT TRBV28 NA TRBJ1-1 NA
CASSSPTGYNSPLHF TGTGCCAGCAGTTCCCCGACAGGTTATAATTCACCCCTCCACTTT TRBV11-2 NA TRBJ1-6 NA
CASEPRGKGGNTQYF TGTGCCAGTGAGCCCCGGGGGAAAGGAGGGAATACGCAGTATTTT TRBV9 NA TRBJ2-3 NA
CASSLTYRDYHEQYF TGTGCCAGCAGCTTAACCTACCGGGACTACCACGAGCAGTACTTC TRBV11-1 TRBD2 TRBJ2-7 once
CAWSLWETGELFF TGTGCCTGGAGCCTCTGGGAGACCGGGGAGCTGTTTTTT TRBV30 NA TRBJ2-2 NA
CASSWGAAPLLLSGNTIYF TGTGCCAGCAGCTGGGGGGCAGCCCCACTACTTCTCTCTGGAAACACCATATATTTT TRBV11-3 NA TRBJ1-3 NA
CASSSYRNRNTGELFF TGTGCCAGTAGTTCATACAGGAACCGCAACACCGGGGAGCTGTTTTTT TRBV19 NA TRBJ2-2 once
CASSLGLAGRETQYF TGTGCCAGCAGCCTTGGACTAGCGGGAAGGGAGACCCAGTACTTC TRBV7-3 TRBD2 TRBJ2-5 NA
CASSFRQGGFRDSPLHF TGTGCCAGCAGCTTCCGACAGGGGGGATTTCGGGATTCACCCCTCCACTTT TRBV5-4 TRBD1 TRBJ1-6 NA
CAISESKGGGVNEQFF TGTGCCATCAGTGAGTCGAAAGGCGGGGGGGTCAATGAGCAGTTCTTC TRBV10-3 TRBD2 TRBJ2-1 NA
CASSLDAGFTYEQYF TGTGCCAGCAGCTTAGACGCCGGATTTACCTACGAGCAGTACTTC TRBV7-6 NA TRBJ2-7 NA
CASSQEFLGGAGYGYTF TGTGCCAGCAGCCAAGAATTTTTAGGGGGCGCAGGCTATGGCTACACCTTC TRBV4-2 TRBD1 TRBJ1-2 NA
CASSVTRGHNEQFF TGCGCCAGCAGTGTAACGAGGGGTCACAATGAGCAGTTCTTC TRBV10-1 NA TRBJ2-1 NA
CASSLGLGTYNEQFF TGTGCCAGCAGTTTAGGGCTGGGAACTTACAATGAGCAGTTCTTC TRBV28 NA TRBJ2-1 many
CASSQVRGRIYTGELFF TGTGCCAGCAGCCAAGTGAGGGGTCGGATATACACCGGGGAGCTGTTTTTT TRBV3-1/TRBV3-2 NA TRBJ2-2 NA
CASSLDRVGNTEAFF TGTGCCAGCAGCTTAGATCGAGTAGGCAACACTGAAGCTTTCTTT TRBV11-2 NA TRBJ1-1 NA
CAIGPPFGDEAFF TGTGCCATCGGCCCCCCGTTTGGAGACGAAGCTTTCTTT TRBV10-3 NA TRBJ1-1 few
CASSLVGSRTELFF TGTGCCAGCAGCTTAGTGGGGTCCAGAACTGAACTGTTTTTT TRBV11-2 NA TRBJ1-4 NA
CASSLSLAGANVLTF TGTGCCAGCAGCTTGTCCCTGGCTGGGGCCAACGTCCTGACTTTC TRBV5-6 NA TRBJ2-6 NA
CASSDYSGANVLTF TGTGCCAGCAGCGACTACTCTGGGGCCAACGTCCTGACTTTC TRBV9 NA TRBJ2-6 NA
CASSEQVVLAGGEDTQYF TGCGCCAGCAGTGAGCAAGTCGTACTAGCGGGGGGAGAGGATACGCAGTATTTT TRBV10-2 TRBD2 TRBJ2-3 NA
CASSGQSYNEQFF TGTGCCAGCTCCGGACAGAGTTACAATGAGCAGTTCTTC TRBV18 NA TRBJ2-1 NA
CASSLSFGGASYNSPLHF TGTGCCAGCAGTTTATCGTTTGGGGGAGCCTCCTATAATTCACCCCTCCACTTT TRBV27 NA TRBJ1-6 NA
CASSTARGPRYEQYF TGTGCCAGCAGCACCGCAAGGGGGCCCCGGTACGAGCAGTACTTC TRBV28 TRBD1 TRBJ2-7 NA
CASSPMAFISNQPQHF TGTGCCAGCAGTCCAATGGCCTTTATTAGCAATCAGCCCCAGCATTTT TRBV28 NA TRBJ1-5 NA
CASSLGEARWLPGSEKLFF TGTGCCAGCAGCTTAGGGGAGGCCAGGTGGTTACCAGGGAGTGAAAAACTGTTTTTT TRBV7-2 NA TRBJ1-4 NA
CSVSGQGASEQYF TGCAGCGTCTCGGGACAGGGGGCCTCCGAGCAGTACTTC TRBV29-1 TRBD1 TRBJ2-7 once
CATNIRTNSPLHF TGTGCCACGAACATCAGGACGAATTCACCCCTCCACTTT TRBV28 NA TRBJ1-6 NA
CASRWGVSDEQFF TGTGCCAGCAGGTGGGGAGTGTCCGATGAGCAGTTCTTC TRBV7-9 NA TRBJ2-1 few
CASSIDSQETQYF TGTGCCAGTAGTATTGACAGCCAAGAGACCCAGTACTTC TRBV19 NA TRBJ2-5 NA
CASSLYTGMNTEAFF TGTGCCAGCAGTTTATATACAGGGATGAACACTGAAGCTTTCTTT TRBV27 NA TRBJ1-1 NA
CASSLLGTDYTF TGTGCCAGCAGCTTATTGGGGACTGACTACACCTTC TRBV7-9 NA TRBJ1-2 NA
CASSLWRADTQYF TGTGCCAGCAGTTTATGGCGTGCAGATACGCAGTATTTT TRBV27 NA TRBJ2-3 NA
CASSRGESGGYTGELFF TGTGCCAGCAGCCGGGGGGAAAGCGGGGGTTACACCGGGGAGCTGTTTTTT TRBV5-4 TRBD2 TRBJ2-2 NA
CASNPGRVTGELFF TGTGCCAGTAACCCGGGGCGGGTCACCGGGGAGCTGTTTTTT TRBV19 NA TRBJ2-2 NA
CASRGRYDRDHSPLHF TGCGCGAGCAGAGGTAGATACGACAGGGACCATTCACCCCTCCACTTT TRBV23-1 TRBD1 TRBJ1-6 NA
CAWSGQGNQPQHF TGTGCCTGGTCGGGACAGGGCAATCAGCCCCAGCATTTT TRBV30 TRBD1 TRBJ1-5 NA